The 2 T cell receptor beta chains in this list originate from one sample, sequenced in a study of breast tumors, draining lymph nodes, adjacent tissues. Breast cancer patients provided tissue from their axillary draining lymph nodes. TCRdb used MiXCR to reprocess the multiplex PCR reads, holding one entry per CDR3 protein. The sample carries under 110,000 distinct CDR3 sequences, about 29% recorded once. Sequenced sample: axillary lymph node tissue. All receptors come from a female donor with breast cancer. Some clones in this sample may be carry-over from other donors' samples.

V is TRBV6-5 and J is TRBJ1-1, with D hard to call. The germline gives CDR1 MNHEY, CDR2 SVGAGI. CDR3 size: 16 residues. The V end lost 0 bases, the J end lost 1 base, and 12 bases lay between the germline ends. Here the CDR3 DNA reads TGTGCCAGCAGTTACTCGGCGACCAGAAAGAACACTGAAGCTTTCTTT. Its protein product is CASSYSATRKNTEAFF.

At least ten counts were recorded for this clonotype. This sequence joins TRBV25-1 and TRBJ1-2; D call uncertain. The germline CDR1 and CDR2 sequences are MGHDK and SYGVNS. The CDR3 contains 11 residues. V lost 3 bases, J lost 3 bases, and 2 bases lay in between. In DNA form, the CDR3 reads TGTGCCAGCAGTGAGTACTATGGCTACACCTTC. Translated: CASSEYYGYTF.